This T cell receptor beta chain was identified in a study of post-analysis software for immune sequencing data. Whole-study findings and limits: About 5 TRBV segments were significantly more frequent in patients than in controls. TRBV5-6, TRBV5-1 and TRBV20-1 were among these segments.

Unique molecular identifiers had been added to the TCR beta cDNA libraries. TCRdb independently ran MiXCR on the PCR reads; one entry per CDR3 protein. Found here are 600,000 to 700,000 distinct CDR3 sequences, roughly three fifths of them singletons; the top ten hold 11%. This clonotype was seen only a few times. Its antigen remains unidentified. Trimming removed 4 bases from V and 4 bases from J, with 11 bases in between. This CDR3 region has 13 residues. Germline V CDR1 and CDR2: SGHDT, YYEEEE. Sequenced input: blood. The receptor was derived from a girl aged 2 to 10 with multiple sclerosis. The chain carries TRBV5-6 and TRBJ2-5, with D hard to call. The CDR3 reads CASSTGFGETQYF. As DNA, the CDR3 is TGTGCCAGCAGCACGGGTTTTGGAGAGACCCAGTACTTC. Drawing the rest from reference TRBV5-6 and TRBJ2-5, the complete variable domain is DAGVTQSPTHLIKTRGQQVTLRCSPKSGHDTVSWYQQALGQGPQFIFQYYEEEERQRGNFPDRFSGHQFPNYSSELNVNALLLGDSALYLCASSTGFGETQYFGPGTRLLVL.